This T cell receptor (beta chain) was retrieved from a study of T cells in localized non-small cell lung cancer (TCRdb year 2020). Background for the entire study: Comparing tumors with uninvolved tumor-adjacent lungs, the study looked at the T cell repertoires of over 200 patients with early-stage NSCLC. The cohort was made up of some 240 treatment-naive NSCLC patients whose localized lung tumors had been resected. NSCLC patients had a mean age of around 70 years, and fewer than 150 were male and 107 female.

In the germline V gene, CDR1 corresponds to SGHRS and CDR2 to YFSETQ. V lost 4 bases and J lost 5 bases; the stretch between them is 15 bases long. The CDR3 has 15 amino acids, counting the end cysteine and phenylalanine. Only CDR3 DNA remains: 45 bases, in frame from the first base. The investigation overall reported the following: Uninvolved tumor-adjacent lung showed the highest T cell clonality, higher than tumor, which suggests more focused antigenic responses in the adjacent lung. Because the study design was exploratory, TCR variables were selected using unadjusted p-values without false-discovery rate correction. Multi-region tumor sequencing was not performed, so intratumor heterogeneity could not be excluded. Longer overall survival was associated with higher blood T cell density, whereas shorter survival was associated with higher adjacent-lung clonality. A median of 57 of the top 100 tumor clones turned up in the paired uninvolved adjacent lung, and 25 to 35 of those clones also ranked among the top 100 of that same adjacent lung.

The sample holds a few counts of this clone. Its antigen is not yet known. The sample holds no much larger clone one base away, and base qualities are not on file. At diagnosis, peripheral blood, uninvolved tumor-adjacent lung and tumor were collected and stored as a combination of fresh-frozen and FFPE material. Blood samples were analyzed as peripheral blood mononuclear cells for TCR repertoire profiling. TCR beta CDR3 regions were sequenced from DNA using the immunoSEQ Assay. Turning to the authors' computational methods: T cell density was computed as TCR beta template counts normalized to usable DNA estimated by amplifying housekeeping genes. Richness was estimated with the preseqR package, extrapolating to 400,000 templates for PBMC samples and 120,000 templates for tissue samples. Clonality was defined by subtracting Pielou's evenness from one. Differential abundance testing on productive amino-acid clonotypes, with a minimum total count of 5 and an alpha of 0.1, was used to identify tissue-enriched TCRs. Repertoire overlap between compartments was quantified with the Jaccard Index and Morisita Overlap Index. TCR beta CDR3s were clustered by GLIPH together with public tetramer-defined viral CDR3s, and at least three viral sequences plus V-gene enrichment were required for viral motifs. This is the immuneACCESS table as TCRdb keeps it, with only in-frame sequences that have V and J called. A part of the clones is gone; compared with another copy, unresolved V genes explain less than half, and the rest is unexplained. Clone size and the V and J calls come from that table; the DNA yielded D and trimming. The sample table holds about 83,000 clones, of which around 81% were seen once. The biggest ten clones account for less than 9.5% of the sample.

In this chain, TRBV5-1 is recombined with TRBJ1-4; a tentative D call is TRBD1 (5 bases match). This specimen was peripheral blood, taken before any cancer treatment. This TCR was sampled from a female donor over 55 with stage I lung adenocarcinoma. CDR3 protein: CASSLQGRVNEKLFF. DNA sequence: TGCGCCAGCAGCCTCCAGGGTAGGGTAAATGAAAAACTGTTTTTT.